Shown below are 25 T cell receptor beta chains from a single sample sequenced in a study of blood T cell repertoires in COVID-19. Assay: immunoSEQ multiplex PCR; the TCRdb copy retains only in-frame clones and omits some. The table records 250,000 to 350,000 clones, 87% of them present only once. Sequenced input: peripheral blood. The receptors shown here come from a woman aged 45-60 years who had recovered from COVID-19.

The genes are TRBV5-4 and TRBJ1-2; D remains ambiguous. The germline V gene has CDR1 SGHNT and CDR2 YYREEE (reference sequence). V shed 0 bases and J shed 4 bases, with 4 bases lying between them. This CDR3 has 12 amino acids. This CDR3 is CASSLGSYGYTF. The CDR3 region has the DNA TGTGCCAGCAGCTTGGGCAGCTATGGCTACACCTTC.

J is TRBJ2-5 and V is TRBV20-1; weak D call: TRBD1 (6 bases). Trimming took 5 bases from V and 4 from J, leaving 8 bases between them. The CDR3 covers 11 residues. Germline-derived CDR1 and CDR2 are DFQATT and SNEGSKA (reference sequence). This CDR3 reads CSAWGRETQYF. CDR3 coding DNA: TGCAGTGCTTGGGGGCGAGAGACCCAGTACTTC.

The V call is TRBV7-2, the J call TRBJ2-7; TRBD2 aligns across 12 bases. V was clipped by 1 base and J by 3 bases; unmatched bases: 7. Germline CDR1 reads SGHTA; CDR2 reads FQGNSA. There are 17 residues in the CDR3. The CDR3 nucleotides read TGTGCCAGCAGCTTAGGCCTAGCGGGAGGGAGGAGCTACGAGCAGTACTTC. Its protein is CASSLGLAGGRSYEQYF.

The chain joins TRBV3-1 (or the pseudogene TRBV3-2) to TRBJ2-1; 12 positions match TRBD2. The CDR3 extends over 15 amino acids. Germline V CDR1 and CDR2: LGHDT, YNNKEL (reference sequence). J gave up 6 bases and V 5 bases, and 5 bases lay outside the gene matches. In DNA, the CDR3 is TGTGCCAGCAGCAACACTAGCGGGAGGACCAATGAGCAGTTCTTC. Translation: CASSNTSGRTNEQFF.

This chain joins TRBV5-6 and TRBJ1-2; 8 positions match TRBD1. In germline, CDR1 is SGHDT, CDR2 YYEEEE. Trimming took 1 base from V and 10 from J; bases not matched to a gene: 15. The CDR3 has 16 amino acids. The CDR3 sequence: CASSLPAGQAFYPYTF. As DNA, the CDR3 is TGTGCCAGCAGCTTGCCCGCGGGACAGGCGTTCTATCCCTACACCTTC.

This chain connects TRBV4-1 to TRBJ2-7; D is perhaps TRBD1 (5 bases). The CDR3 sequence is 15 residues long. Germline V CDR1 and CDR2: MGHRA, YSYEKL. The V and J ends lost 1 base and 7 bases respectively, with 17 bases between them. CDR3: CASSQVAGMSREQYF. For the CDR3, the DNA is TGCGCCAGCAGCCAAGTGGCAGGGATGTCGAGGGAGCAGTACTTC.

The chain is built from TRBV7-3 and TRBJ1-6; TRBD1 matches at 7 bases. Germline V gene sequence: CDR1 SGHTA, CDR2 FQGTGA. There are 14 residues in the CDR3. The J segment lost 9 bases and the V segment lost 4 bases, leaving 6 bases of the junction unmatched. The CDR3 DNA reads as TGTGCCAGCAGCTCCGGGACAGCAGGTTCACCCCTCCACTTT. Protein sequence: CASSSGTAGSPLHF.

This chain uses TRBV27 with TRBJ1-1; possible D gene TRBD1, 6 bases. Trimming cost V 5 bases and J 5 bases, with 15 bases left between them. The CDR3 is made up of 14 amino acids. Germline CDR1 MNHEY, CDR2 SMNVEV (reference sequence). CDR3 sequence: CASSLRGAHTEAFF. DNA for the CDR3: TGTGCCAGCAGTCTTCGGGGGGCGCATACTGAAGCTTTCTTT.

The rearrangement links TRBV19 to TRBJ2-3, with D maybe TRBD2 (6 bases). CDR1 is LNHDA and CDR2 is SQIVND in the germline V gene (reference sequence). This CDR3 comprises 14 residues. V lost 5 bases and J 0 bases, leaving 9 bases between the germline ends. The CDR3 is CASSPGTSTDTQYF. The CDR3 region has the DNA TGTGCCAGTAGTCCTGGGACTAGCACAGATACGCAGTATTTT.

The rearrangement links TRBV3-1 (or the pseudogene TRBV3-2) to TRBJ2-3, with D perhaps matching TRBD1 (6 bases). The CDR3 loop spans 14 amino acids. Trimming left V 6 bases short and J 0 bases short, with 10 bases between. Germline V gene data show CDR1 as LGHDT and CDR2 as YNNKEL (reference sequence). The CDR3 DNA reads TGTGCCAGCAGTCGGACAGCCAGCACAGATACGCAGTATTTT. It is translated as CASSRTASTDTQYF.

The CDR3 DNA sequence: TGTGCCAGCAGCGAGGGAATTACCTACGAGCAGTACTTC. Amino acid sequence: CASSEGITYEQYF. The genes are TRBV11-2 and TRBJ2-7; D perhaps matches TRBD2 (5 bases). Germline V gives CDR1 SGHAT, CDR2 FQNNGV. The V and J ends lost 5 bases and 2 bases respectively, with 10 bases between them. The CDR3 contains 13 residues.

The genes are TRBV5-1 and TRBJ1-6, with TRBD1 matching over 7 bases. The CDR3 length is 14 residues. In germline, CDR1 is SGHRS, CDR2 YFSETQ. V gave up 2 bases and J gave up 5 bases; unmatched junction bases: 1. The DNA of the CDR3 is TGCGCCAGCAGCTTCGGACAGGATAATTCACCCCTCCACTTT. It translates to CASSFGQDNSPLHF.

The V and J genes are TRBV5-1 and TRBJ2-1; unclear D gene. Trimming took off 3 bases at V and 4 bases at J, with 8 bases between the two ends. This CDR3 is 13 amino acids long. Germline assignment: CDR1 SGHRS and CDR2 YFSETQ. DNA for the CDR3: TGCGCCAGCAGCTGGAGACCTTACAATGAGCAGTTCTTC. This translates into CASSWRPYNEQFF.

This chain joins TRBV9 and TRBJ1-2, with 7 bases aligning to TRBD1. J was trimmed by 7 bases and V by 3 bases; bases with no gene match: 6. This CDR3 has 13 residues. The germline CDR1 and CDR2 sequences are SGDLS and YYNGEE. The DNA for the CDR3 is TGTGCCAGCAGCGACTACAGGGGAGGTGGCTACACCTTC. It codes for CASSDYRGGGYTF.

This clone was counted only a few times. V usage is TRBV7-2 and J usage is TRBJ1-6; 7 bases align to TRBD1. V lost 3 bases, J lost 10 bases, and 9 bases stayed unmatched. The length of the CDR3 is 15 residues. Germline V gene lookup returns CDR1 SGHTA and CDR2 FQGNSA. The CDR3 DNA reads as TGTGCCAGCAGCTTGGAGTCGGGACAGCTATCACCCCTCCACTTT. Translating gives CASSLESGQLSPLHF.

The chain links TRBV29-1 to TRBJ2-1; D perhaps matches TRBD2 (6 bases). The germline V and J ends were trimmed by 7 bases and 7 bases, with 20 bases remaining between them. Germline V gene lookup returns CDR1 SQVTM and CDR2 ANQGSEA. This CDR3 has 14 amino acids. The CDR3 bases are TGCAGCGCCGCCGATAGCGGACGCCGGAATGAGCAGTTCTTC. Amino acids: CSAADSGRRNEQFF.

This chain links TRBV7-9 with TRBJ1-2; possibly TRBD1 for D (5 bases). V was clipped by 5 bases and J by 4 bases, with 20 bases between them. Germline values: CDR1 SEHNR, CDR2 FQNEAQ (reference sequence). CDR3 length equals 16 residues. The CDR3 spells CASSAGLNPLFYGYTF. The CDR3 coding sequence is TGTGCCAGCAGCGCAGGGCTAAACCCGCTTTTCTATGGCTACACCTTC.

V and J are TRBV6-2 or TRBV6-3 and TRBJ1-6, with a weak D call TRBD1 (5 bases). Germline V CDR1 and CDR2: MNHEY, SVGEGT. Trimming pared 2 bases from V and 3 bases from J, leaving 14 bases between. The CDR3 contains 17 residues. CDR3 DNA: TGTGCCAGCAGTTACCCTAGAAGACAGAGCTATAATTCACCCCTCCACTTT. This encodes CASSYPRRQSYNSPLHF.

In its sample, this clone was seen once. V is TRBV30 and J is TRBJ1-1, with D maybe TRBD1 (6 bases). The CDR3 is 15 amino acids. Trimming took 2 bases from V and 5 from J, leaving 18 bases between them. Germline lookup yields CDR1 GTSNPN and CDR2 SVGIG (reference sequence). The CDR3 loop is CAWSHASQGRTEAFF. The DNA for the CDR3 is TGTGCCTGGAGTCACGCCTCACAGGGTAGGACTGAAGCTTTCTTT.

To note about this clone: A junction boundary mismatches the germline segment, possibly from a read error. The V gene is TRBV7-7, the J gene TRBJ2-6, with D possibly being TRBD1 (6 bases). The CDR3 totals 16 residues. CDR1 and CDR2 (germline): SSHAT, FNYEAQ (reference sequence). The DNA of the CDR3 is TGTGCTAGCAGCTGGCAGGACAGCTCTGGGGCCAACGTCCTGACTTTC. Translated, it gives CASSWQDSSGANVLTF.

There are a few counts of this clone. The chain is built from TRBV9 and TRBJ2-7, with TRBD1 matching 10 bases. The length of the CDR3 is 14 residues. Germline CDR1 is SGDLS and CDR2 is YYNGEE. The J segment lost 3 bases and the V segment lost 2 bases, leaving 2 bases of the junction unmatched. CDR3 in DNA: TGTGCCAGCAGCGTGGGGACAGGGGACTACGAGCAGTACTTC. Translating gives CASSVGTGDYEQYF.

The chain joins TRBV30 to TRBJ1-2; D possibly corresponds to TRBD1 (6 bases). CDR1 GTSNPN and CDR2 SVGIG come from the germline V gene (reference sequence). Deletions cut 0 bases from V and 4 bases from J, with 21 bases between. CDR3 length: 17 amino acids. For the CDR3, the DNA is TGTGCCTGGAGTGTACGGGGTAGGGGGGGTCTAGTCTATGGCTACACCTTC. It codes for CAWSVRGRGGLVYGYTF. Combining the CDR3 with reference TRBV30 and TRBJ1-2 gives the whole variable domain SQTIHQWPATLVQPVGSPLSLECTVEGTSNPNLYWYRQAAGRGLQLLFYSVGIGQISSEVPQNLSASRPQDRQFILSSKKLLLSDSGFYLCAWSVRGRGGLVYGYTFGSGTRLTVV.

This clone was recorded only once. The chain uses TRBV6-5 and TRBJ2-3; TRBD1 is a possible D gene (6 bases). Germline V gene sequence: CDR1 MNHEY, CDR2 SVGAGI. The CDR3 consists of 16 residues. The V end lost 4 bases, the J end lost 1 base, and 15 bases lay between the germline ends. The CDR3: CASSSPGEYGTDTQYF. The CDR3 DNA follows: TGTGCCAGCAGTTCCCCAGGGGAGTACGGCACAGATACGCAGTATTTT.

The gene calls are TRBV4-2 and TRBJ2-3, with TRBD2 identical over 11 bases. V lost 0 bases to trimming and J lost 1 base; unmatched junction nucleotides: 15. The germline gives CDR1 LGHNA, CDR2 YNFKEQ. This CDR3 comprises 21 residues. The CDR3 is CASSQEPSGLAGGQGTDTQYF. The CDR3 DNA reads as TGTGCCAGCAGCCAAGAGCCTTCGGGTCTAGCGGGGGGCCAGGGCACAGATACGCAGTATTTT.

CDR3 DNA sequence: TGTGCCAGCAGTTACTCGGAGTACCAAGAGACCCAGTACTTC. This sequence encodes CASSYSEYQETQYF. V usage is TRBV6-5 and J usage is TRBJ2-5, with no clear D. With 0 bases removed from V and 0 bases from J, the gap between germline ends came to 5 bases. Per the germline V gene, CDR1 is MNHEY and CDR2 is SVGAGI. This CDR3 region has 14 residues.